Described below is a single T cell receptor beta chain sequence and its context. This record belongs to a study of blood T cell repertoires in COVID-19. Assay used: immunoSEQ multiplex PCR; TCRdb lists only in-frame clones, some missing. The sample carries about 130,000 clones, more than 70% recorded once. V was pared by 6 bases and J by 1 base, with 9 bases of the junction left unmatched. The CDR3 is 17 amino acids. Per germline, CDR1 SNHLY and CDR2 FYNNEI. The chain combines TRBV2 with TRBJ1-4; 9 nucleotides line up with TRBD1. This clonotype was obtained from a human donor in a cohort sampled during active COVID-19. Sequencing used peripheral blood. The CDR3 loop is CASRIRDREITNEKLFF. The CDR3 DNA sequence: TGTGCCAGCAGAATCCGGGACAGGGAGATAACTAATGAAAAACTGTTTTTT.